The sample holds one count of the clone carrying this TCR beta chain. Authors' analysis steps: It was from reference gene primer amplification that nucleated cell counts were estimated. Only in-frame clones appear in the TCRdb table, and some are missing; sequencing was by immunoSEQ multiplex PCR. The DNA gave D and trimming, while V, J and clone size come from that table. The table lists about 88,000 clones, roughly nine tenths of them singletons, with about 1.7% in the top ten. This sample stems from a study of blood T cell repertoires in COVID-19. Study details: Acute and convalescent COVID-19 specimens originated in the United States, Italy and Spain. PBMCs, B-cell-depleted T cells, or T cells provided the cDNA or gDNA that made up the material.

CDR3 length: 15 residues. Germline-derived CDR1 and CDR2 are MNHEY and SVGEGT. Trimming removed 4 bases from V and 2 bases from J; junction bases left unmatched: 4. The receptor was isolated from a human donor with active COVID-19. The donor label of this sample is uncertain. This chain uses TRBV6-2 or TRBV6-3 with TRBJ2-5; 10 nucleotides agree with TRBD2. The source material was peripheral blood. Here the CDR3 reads CASSWDSGGQETQYF. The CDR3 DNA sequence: TGTGCCAGCAGTTGGGATAGCGGGGGGCAAGAGACCCAGTACTTC.